The table lists the clone carrying this T cell receptor beta chain with many counts. The antigen remains undetermined. The time point: persistent/refractory GD, antithyroid drugs over 5 years with positive TRAb. TCR sequences were obtained from RNA taken from PBMCs. The sample is drawn from a study of regulatory T cells in long-lasting Graves disease. Study context: The study counted Graves' disease as persistent given over 5 years of antithyroid drugs and positive TSH receptor antibodies. Study findings and constraints: Persistent disease was associated with favored TRBV28 usage and with favored use of TRBJ1-2 and TRBJ2-5. New patients shared 970 or so public clonotypes, and persistent patients shared more, with about 2,500.

To make TCR beta libraries, researchers used iRepertoire HTBI primers and Arm-PCR of CDR3 regions. The authors' processing: From all samples, identification returned roughly 15 TRBJ and under 75 TRBV segments. MiXCR, run by TCRdb on the multiplex PCR reads, gives a single entry per CDR3 protein. TCRdb assigned the V and J calls; the authors' analysis was not used. The sample consists of 300,000 to 500,000 distinct CDR3 sequences, under 25% of them appearing once. With V trimmed by 6 bases and J by 6 bases, 10 bases remained unmatched. Germline lookup yields CDR1 SNHLY and CDR2 FYNNEI. The CDR3 is 15 residues long.

The sample was peripheral blood mononuclear cells (PBMCs), taken when the disease was refractory, from a patient treated with antithyroid drugs. This sequence originates from a female donor with Graves disease. This rearrangement joins TRBV2 to TRBJ1-2; 10 positions match TRBD1. The CDR3 nucleotides are TGTGCCAGCAGGCCCTCCGGAGGGACAGGGGATGGCTACACCTTC. As protein: CASRPSGGTGDGYTF.